These 20 T cell receptor beta chains were all obtained from the same sample, sequenced in a study of OX40 agonist ivuxolimab in advanced cancers. Repertoires were generated with immunoSEQ multiplex PCR, while TCRdb's copy carries only in-frame clones and drops some. The sample consists of approximately 49,000 clones, 84% of them appearing once. Sequencing used CD4+ or CD8+ T cells sorted from blood, obtained in a trial of the OX40 agonist ivuxolimab. The origin of the receptors is an adult with an advanced solid tumor such as melanoma, head and neck, liver or kidney cancer.

A single count supports this clone. The CDR3 DNA follows: TGTGCCAGCAGCCCGGACAGCGGGACACCGTCGTATGGCTACACCTTC. Its protein is CASSPDSGTPSYGYTF. The chain links TRBV4-2 to TRBJ1-2; D may be TRBD1 (6 bases). Germline V lookup: CDR1 LGHNA, CDR2 YNFKEQ. Trimming removed 4 bases from V and 5 bases from J, with 20 bases in between. This CDR3 spans 16 amino acids.

V gene TRBV5-5 combines with J gene TRBJ1-4; TRBD1 matches at 10 bases. The length of the CDR3 is 15 residues. Trimming removed 4 bases from V and 6 bases from J; junction bases left unmatched: 6. Germline CDR1 and CDR2: SGHKS and YYEKEE (reference sequence). CDR3 DNA: TGTGCCAGCAGCCGGCCCGGGACAGGGGATGAAAAACTGTTTTTT. It codes for CASSRPGTGDEKLFF.

This sequence joins TRBV5-1 and TRBJ2-1, with 8 bases fitting TRBD2. The CDR3 sequence is 17 residues long. Germline-derived CDR1 and CDR2 are SGHRS and YFSETQ. The trim removed 1 base at V and 7 bases at J, leaving 13 bases unmatched. CDR3 coding DNA: TGCGCCAGCAGCTTGCCCTTAGCGGGAAAGGATAGGAATGAGCAGTTCTTC. Its protein product is CASSLPLAGKDRNEQFF.

The chain employs TRBV7-2 and TRBJ2-5; maybe TRBD1 (5 bases). The CDR3 covers 11 residues. The ends were cut back, 1 base at V and 14 bases at J, with 11 bases in the middle. The V gene's germline CDR1 is SGHTA and CDR2 FQGNSA. DNA of the CDR3: TGTGCCAGCAGCTTAGGACAGAAAACCTACTTC. Translating it yields CASSLGQKTYF.

The rearrangement joins TRBV9 to TRBJ2-3, with TRBD1 as a possible D gene (6 bases). Trimming left V 0 bases short and J 5 bases short, with 16 bases between. This CDR3 is built from 16 residues. From germline, CDR1 is SGDLS and CDR2 YYNGEE. The CDR3, as DNA: TGTGCCAGCAGCGTAGGTCGAGGGGGAGTAGTAGATACGCAGTATTTT. It translates to CASSVGRGGVVDTQYF.

The rearrangement uses TRBV19 and TRBJ2-1; TRBD1 might be the D (5 bases). There are 12 residues in the CDR3. V dropped 7 bases and J dropped 6 bases, with 10 bases sitting between them. CDR1 LNHDA and CDR2 SQIVND come from the germline V gene (reference sequence). The chain's CDR3 is CASTEGVNEQFF. Written as DNA, the CDR3 is TGTGCCAGTACCGAAGGGGTCAATGAGCAGTTCTTC.

V gene TRBV4-3 combines with J gene TRBJ1-4; weak D call: TRBD1 (5 bases). The V gene's germline CDR1 is LGHNA and CDR2 YSLEER. This CDR3 region has 15 residues. V was pared by 0 bases and J by 2 bases, with 7 bases between. CDR3 amino acids: CASSQDWGTNEKLFF. CDR3 DNA: TGCGCCAGCAGCCAAGATTGGGGGACTAATGAAAAACTGTTTTTT.

The CDR3 sequence: CASRDSLEKLFF. In DNA, the CDR3 is TGTGCCAGCCGGGACAGTCTTGAAAAACTGTTTTTT. This chain connects TRBV19 to TRBJ1-4; 7 positions agree with TRBD1. Trimming removed 9 bases from V and 7 bases from J; junction bases left unmatched: 5. The CDR3 runs 12 residues. Germline V gene data show CDR1 as LNHDA and CDR2 as SQIVND (reference sequence).

This clone appeared a few times. This chain links TRBV12-1 with TRBJ1-1. TRBV12-1 corresponds to a pseudogene. The CDR3 is 13 residues long. Here the CDR3 DNA reads TGTGCCAGCAGCTTTGTAGAGAACACTGAAGCTTTCTTT. Its protein product is CASSFVENTEAFF.

V usage is TRBV4-2 and J usage is TRBJ2-1; D call uncertain. The CDR3 runs to 11 residues. V lost 5 bases to trimming and J lost 9 bases, with 8 bases between them. Looked up from germline, CDR1 is LGHNA and CDR2 is YNFKEQ. Here the CDR3 reads CASSSAGEQFF. The CDR3 DNA reads as TGTGCCAGCAGCAGCGCCGGTGAGCAGTTCTTC.

V is TRBV7-8 and J is TRBJ2-7, with D perhaps being TRBD1 or TRBD2 (5 bases each). The CDR3 totals 16 residues. Germline values: CDR1 SGHVS, CDR2 FQNEAQ. With 5 bases removed from V and 4 bases from J, the gap between germline ends came to 21 bases. In DNA, the CDR3 is TGTGCCAGCAGCCCGGGGACGGCTCCCTTAATATACGAGCAGTACTTC. Residues: CASSPGTAPLIYEQYF.

This clone was seen a single time. The chain has TRBV15 and TRBJ1-6; D is undetermined. From germline, CDR1 is LNHNV and CDR2 YYDKDF (reference sequence). CDR3 length: 13 residues. The ends were cut back, 8 bases at V and 9 bases at J, with 14 bases in the middle. CDR3 nucleotide sequence: TGTGCCACCGTTCTCCTTAAAGGTTCACCCCTCCACTTT. It encodes CATVLLKGSPLHF.

For this clone: The junction differs from germline at one of its ends, possibly a read error. The chain uses TRBV28 and TRBJ2-3, with D maybe TRBD1 (7 bases). The germline V gene encodes CDR1 MDHEN and CDR2 SYDVKM. The CDR3 is 13 residues long. CDR3 amino acids: CASSRSLGRGEDF. In DNA form, the CDR3 reads TGTGCCAGCAGCCGTAGCCTGGGCAGGGGGGAGGATTTT.

The rearrangement joins TRBV19 to TRBJ1-2; D call uncertain. The CDR3 covers 16 residues. V was clipped by 4 bases and J by 1 base, with 16 bases between them. Germline V gene lookup returns CDR1 LNHDA and CDR2 SQIVND (reference sequence). The CDR3 bases are TGTGCCAGTAGTACGAACCGGGATTTAATTAACTATGGCTACACCTTC. This gives the protein CASSTNRDLINYGYTF.

The CDR3 loop reads CASSFDLPLGQWGTGELFF. The CDR3 nucleotides read TGCGCCAGCAGCTTTGATCTTCCTCTGGGACAGTGGGGAACCGGGGAGCTGTTTTTT. V and J are TRBV5-1 and TRBJ2-2, with 7 bases lining up with TRBD1. This CDR3 contains 19 residues. Germline V CDR1 and CDR2: SGHRS, YFSETQ. Trimming removed 2 bases from V and 5 bases from J; junction bases left unmatched: 18.

This chain links TRBV19 with TRBJ1-5; 9 bases match TRBD1. Germline assignment: CDR1 LNHDA and CDR2 SQIVND (reference sequence). Germline trimming cut 7 bases from V and 1 base from J; bases unmatched to any gene: 11. The CDR3 is 17 residues long. The CDR3 bases are TGTGCCAGTACCCCTCGGGGACAGGGAAAAAGCAATCAGCCCCAGCATTTT. Protein sequence: CASTPRGQGKSNQPQHF.

The chain carries TRBV6-5 and TRBJ2-1; D gene uncertain. V lost 6 bases to trimming and J lost 5 bases, with 11 bases between them. The CDR3 loop spans 13 amino acids. Germline V gives CDR1 MNHEY, CDR2 SVGAGI. CDR3 loop: CASSFLSDNEQFF. CDR3 bases: TGTGCCAGCAGCTTTCTATCTGACAATGAGCAGTTCTTC.

The gene calls are TRBV2 and TRBJ2-6; no reliable D call. V lost 7 bases and J lost 1, with 8 bases in between. The length of the CDR3 is 14 residues. Germline CDR1 SNHLY, CDR2 FYNNEI. For the CDR3, the DNA is TGTGCCAGCAAGGAAGGGTCTGGGGCCAACGTCCTGACTTTC. Translated: CASKEGSGANVLTF.

The chain employs TRBV7-2 and TRBJ1-6, with 7 bases aligning to TRBD1. CDR3 length equals 13 residues. From germline, CDR1 is SGHTA and CDR2 FQGNSA. Trimming took 1 base from V and 17 from J; bases not matched to a gene: 8. The CDR3 reads CASSLGRGRGIHF. The CDR3 DNA reads as TGTGCCAGCAGCTTAGGGAGGGGGCGAGGGATCCACTTT.

The chain links TRBV11-3 to TRBJ2-7; 12 bases are a match to TRBD1. CDR3 length equals 15 residues. From germline, CDR1 is SGHNT and CDR2 YENEEA. V was pared by 4 bases and J by 6 bases, with 7 bases of the junction left unmatched. CDR3 amino acids: CASSSHRDRGREQYF. CDR3 nucleotide sequence: TGTGCCAGCAGCTCGCACCGGGACAGGGGGCGCGAGCAGTACTTC.